This T cell receptor beta chain stems from a study of cytotoxic CD8 clonotypes in ibrutinib-treated CLL. Study information: The patients, over ten relapsed/refractory and roughly 15 treatment-naive, included around 17 who were IGHV unmutated.

Trimming removed 5 bases at V and 2 bases at J, with 13 bases between. CDR3 size: 15 residues. Germline-derived CDR1 and CDR2 are SEHNR and FQNEAQ (reference sequence). On this clone itself: The antigen remains unidentified.

The study, taken as a whole, reports: Contraction or stability on treatment was seen for public clonotypes, which were uncommon. Patients had baseline clonality above age-matched healthy donors, and this clonality moved with circulating CD8+ T-cell counts. Different sampling times were used for sustained-remission and progressing patients.

Produced via immunoSEQ multiplex PCR; TCRdb's table is partial and in-frame only. This table has approximately 330,000 clones, roughly 80% appearing once. The sequences come from PBMCs, collected before ibrutinib treatment. The chain joins TRBV7-9 to TRBJ1-5; maybe TRBD1 (5 bases). The TCR was taken from a human donor with chronic lymphocytic leukemia. The CDR3 bases are TGTGCCAGCAGCCCCGGGGCGTTGGGCAATCAGCCCCAGCATTTT. This codes for CASSPGALGNQPQHF.